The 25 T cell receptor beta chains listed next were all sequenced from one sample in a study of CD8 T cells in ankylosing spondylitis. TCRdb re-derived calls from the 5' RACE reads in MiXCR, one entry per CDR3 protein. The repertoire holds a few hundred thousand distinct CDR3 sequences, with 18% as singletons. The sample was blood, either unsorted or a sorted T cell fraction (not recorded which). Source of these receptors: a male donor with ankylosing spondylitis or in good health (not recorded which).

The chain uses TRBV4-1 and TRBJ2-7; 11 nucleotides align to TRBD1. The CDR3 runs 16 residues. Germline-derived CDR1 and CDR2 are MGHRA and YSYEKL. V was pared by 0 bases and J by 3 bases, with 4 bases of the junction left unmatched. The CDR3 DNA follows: TGCGCCAGCAGCCAAGATCCCGGGACAGGGGGCTACGAGCAGTACTTC. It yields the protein CASSQDPGTGGYEQYF.

CDR3 loop: CATSAAGAVKNIQYF. CDR3 nucleotide sequence: TGTGCCACCTCAGCGGCAGGGGCCGTCAAAAACATTCAGTACTTC. The chain carries TRBV19 and TRBJ2-4, with D possibly matching TRBD1 (6 bases). Germline CDR1 LNHDA, CDR2 SQIVND (reference sequence). V lost 10 bases, J lost 3 bases, and 19 bases lay in between. The length of the CDR3 is 15 residues.

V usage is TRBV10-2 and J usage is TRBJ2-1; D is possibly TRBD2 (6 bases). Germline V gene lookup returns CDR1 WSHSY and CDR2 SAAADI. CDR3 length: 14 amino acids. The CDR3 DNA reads TGCGCAGTCCGGGGCTTAGCGGACTACAATGAGCAGTTCTTC. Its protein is CAVRGLADYNEQFF.

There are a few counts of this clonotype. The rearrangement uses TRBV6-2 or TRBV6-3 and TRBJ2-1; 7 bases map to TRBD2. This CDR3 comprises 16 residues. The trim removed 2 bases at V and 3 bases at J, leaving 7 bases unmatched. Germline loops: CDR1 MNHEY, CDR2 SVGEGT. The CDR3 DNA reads TGTGCCAGCAGTTACACAGCGGGATTGGTCTACAATGAGCAGTTCTTC. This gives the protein CASSYTAGLVYNEQFF.

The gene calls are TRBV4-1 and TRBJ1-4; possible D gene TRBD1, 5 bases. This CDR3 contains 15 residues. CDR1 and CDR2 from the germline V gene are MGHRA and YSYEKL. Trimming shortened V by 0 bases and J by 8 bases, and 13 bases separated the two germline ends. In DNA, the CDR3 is TGCGCCAGCAGCCAAGATCAGTGGGGGGACGAAAAACTGTTTTTT. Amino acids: CASSQDQWGDEKLFF.

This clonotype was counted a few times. Here the CDR3 DNA reads TGTGCCAGCAGTAGCTGGACTAGCGATTCCGAGCAGTACTTC. Translated, it gives CASSSWTSDSEQYF. This chain links TRBV27 with TRBJ2-7; 9 bases are shared with TRBD2. V shed 5 bases and J 6 bases; nucleotides not matched to a gene: 8. This CDR3 has 14 residues. Germline loops: CDR1 MNHEY, CDR2 SMNVEV (reference sequence).

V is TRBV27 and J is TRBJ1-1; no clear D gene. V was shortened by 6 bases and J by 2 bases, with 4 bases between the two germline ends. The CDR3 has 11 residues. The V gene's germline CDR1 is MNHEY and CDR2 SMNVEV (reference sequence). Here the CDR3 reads CASRQNTEAFF. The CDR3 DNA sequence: TGTGCCAGCAGGCAAAACACTGAAGCTTTCTTT.

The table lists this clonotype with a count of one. The CDR3 spells CASSTLPGTGGPSGANVLTF. CDR3 nucleotide sequence: TGTGCCAGCAGCACTTTGCCCGGGACAGGGGGACCCTCTGGGGCCAACGTCCTGACTTTC. The chain carries TRBV11-1 and TRBJ2-6; 11 nucleotides agree with TRBD1. The CDR3 is 20 residues long. Germline values: CDR1 SGHAT, CDR2 FQDESV (reference sequence). V gave up 5 bases and J gave up 0 bases; unmatched junction bases: 12.

CDR3 bases: TGTGCCACAAGAGGGACAGGGCCCGCAACTAATGAAAAACTGTTTTTT. Translation: CATRGTGPATNEKLFF. This rearrangement joins TRBV15 to TRBJ1-4, with 9 bases fitting TRBD1. The trim removed 9 bases at V and 0 bases at J, leaving 8 bases unmatched. CDR3 length: 16 residues. The germline V gene encodes CDR1 LNHNV and CDR2 YYDKDF (reference sequence).

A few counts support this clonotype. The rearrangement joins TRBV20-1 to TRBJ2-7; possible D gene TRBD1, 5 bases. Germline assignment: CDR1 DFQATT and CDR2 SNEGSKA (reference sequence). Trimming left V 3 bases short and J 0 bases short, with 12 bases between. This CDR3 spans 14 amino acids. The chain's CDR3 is CSASEDTSSYEQYF. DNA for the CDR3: TGCAGTGCTAGTGAGGACACGAGCTCCTACGAGCAGTACTTC.

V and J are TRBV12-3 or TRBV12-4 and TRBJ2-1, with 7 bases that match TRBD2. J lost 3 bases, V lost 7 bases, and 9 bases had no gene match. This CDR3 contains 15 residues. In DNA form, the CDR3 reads TGTGCCAGCATCAAAGCGCGGGAGATCTACAATGAGCAGTTCTTC. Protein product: CASIKAREIYNEQFF.

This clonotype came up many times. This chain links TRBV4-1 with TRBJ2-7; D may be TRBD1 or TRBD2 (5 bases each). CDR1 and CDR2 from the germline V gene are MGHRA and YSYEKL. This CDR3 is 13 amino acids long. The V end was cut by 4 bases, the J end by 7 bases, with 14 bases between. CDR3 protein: CASSPGPGKEQYF. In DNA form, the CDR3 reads TGCGCCAGCAGCCCGGGACCCGGGAAGGAGCAGTACTTC.

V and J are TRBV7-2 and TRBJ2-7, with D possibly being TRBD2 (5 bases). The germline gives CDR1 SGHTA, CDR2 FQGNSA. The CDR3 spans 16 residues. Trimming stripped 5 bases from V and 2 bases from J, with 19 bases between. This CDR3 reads CASSPEGLTYAYEQYF. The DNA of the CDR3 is TGTGCCAGCAGCCCAGAAGGACTGACTTACGCCTACGAGCAGTACTTC.

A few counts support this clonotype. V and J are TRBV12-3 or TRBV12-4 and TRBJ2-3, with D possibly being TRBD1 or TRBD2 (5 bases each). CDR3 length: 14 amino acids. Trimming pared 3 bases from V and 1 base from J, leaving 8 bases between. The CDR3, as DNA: TGTGCCAGCAGTTTTAGGGGAGGCACAGATACGCAGTATTTT. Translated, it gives CASSFRGGTDTQYF.

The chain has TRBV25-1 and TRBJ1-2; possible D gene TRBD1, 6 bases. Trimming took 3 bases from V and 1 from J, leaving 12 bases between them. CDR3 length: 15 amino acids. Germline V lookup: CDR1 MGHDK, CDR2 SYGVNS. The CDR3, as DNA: TGTGCCAGCAGTGATTCCGGACAGATTAACTATGGCTACACCTTC. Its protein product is CASSDSGQINYGYTF.

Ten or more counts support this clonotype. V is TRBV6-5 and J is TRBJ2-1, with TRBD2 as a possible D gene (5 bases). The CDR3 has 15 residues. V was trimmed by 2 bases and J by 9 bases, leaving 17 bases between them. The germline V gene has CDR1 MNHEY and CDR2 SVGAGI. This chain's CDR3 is CASSYRAVPNGEQFF. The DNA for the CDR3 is TGTGCCAGCAGTTACAGAGCGGTCCCCAACGGTGAGCAGTTCTTC.

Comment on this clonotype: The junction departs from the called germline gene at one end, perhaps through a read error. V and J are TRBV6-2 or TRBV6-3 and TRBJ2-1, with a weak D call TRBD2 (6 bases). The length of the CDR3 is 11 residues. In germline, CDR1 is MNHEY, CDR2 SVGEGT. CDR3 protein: CASSTGLHGVF. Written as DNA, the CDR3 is TGTGCCAGCAGTACGGGACTCCACGGGGTCTTC.

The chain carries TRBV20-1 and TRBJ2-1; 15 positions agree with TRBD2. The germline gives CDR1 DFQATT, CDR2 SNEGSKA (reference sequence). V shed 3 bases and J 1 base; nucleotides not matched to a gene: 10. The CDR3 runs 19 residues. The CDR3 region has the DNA TGCAGTGCTAGCGGACTAGCGGGAGGGCCTTTTGGTTCCTACAATGAGCAGTTCTTC. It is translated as CSASGLAGGPFGSYNEQFF.

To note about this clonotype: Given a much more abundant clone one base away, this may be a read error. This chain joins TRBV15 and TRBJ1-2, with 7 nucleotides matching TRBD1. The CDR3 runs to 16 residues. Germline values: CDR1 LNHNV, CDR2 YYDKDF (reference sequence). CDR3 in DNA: TGTGCCACCAGCAGAGATTGGGGACAGAGGAAGGAAGGCTTCACCTTC. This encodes CATSRDWGQRKEGFTF.

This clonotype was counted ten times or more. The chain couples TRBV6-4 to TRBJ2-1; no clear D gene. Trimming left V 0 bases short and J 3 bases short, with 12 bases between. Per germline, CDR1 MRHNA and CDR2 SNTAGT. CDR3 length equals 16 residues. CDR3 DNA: TGTGCCAGCAGTGACTCGTCGCGGCTGGACTACAATGAGCAGTTCTTC. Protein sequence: CASSDSSRLDYNEQFF.

This chain's CDR3 is CATSAAGNYGYTF. CDR3 nucleotides: TGTGCCACCAGTGCCGCAGGGAACTATGGCTACACCTTC. This chain links TRBV24-1 with TRBJ1-2, with D perhaps matching TRBD1 (5 bases). The V gene's germline CDR1 is KGHDR and CDR2 SFDVKD. The CDR3 has 13 amino acids. V was pared by 5 bases and J by 2 bases, with 8 bases between.

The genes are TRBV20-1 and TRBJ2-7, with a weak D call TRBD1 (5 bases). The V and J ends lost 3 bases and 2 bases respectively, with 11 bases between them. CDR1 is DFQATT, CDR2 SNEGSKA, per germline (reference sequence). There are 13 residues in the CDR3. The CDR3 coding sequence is TGCAGTGCTAGGACGGAACAGGCCTACGAGCAGTACTTC. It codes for CSARTEQAYEQYF.

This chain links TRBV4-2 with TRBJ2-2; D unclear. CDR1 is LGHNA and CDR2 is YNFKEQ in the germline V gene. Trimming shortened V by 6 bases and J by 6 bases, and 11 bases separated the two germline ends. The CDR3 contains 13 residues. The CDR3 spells CASSPYGSGELFF. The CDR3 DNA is TGTGCCAGCAGTCCTTATGGATCCGGGGAGCTGTTTTTT.

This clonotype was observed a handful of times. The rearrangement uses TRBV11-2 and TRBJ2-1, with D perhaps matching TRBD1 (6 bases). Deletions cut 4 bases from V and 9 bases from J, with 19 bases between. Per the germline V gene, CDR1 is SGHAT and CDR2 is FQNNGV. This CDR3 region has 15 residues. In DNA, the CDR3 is TGTGCCAGCAGCTCCCTACTGGAACCCAGGGGTGAGCAGTTCTTC. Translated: CASSSLLEPRGEQFF.

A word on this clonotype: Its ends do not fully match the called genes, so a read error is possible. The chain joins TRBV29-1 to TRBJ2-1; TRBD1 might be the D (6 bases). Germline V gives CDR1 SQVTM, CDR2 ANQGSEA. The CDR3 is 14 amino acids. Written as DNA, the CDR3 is TGCCGCGTTGATGGCAGGGGTGAATTAAATGAGCAGTTCTTC. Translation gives CRVDGRGELNEQFF.